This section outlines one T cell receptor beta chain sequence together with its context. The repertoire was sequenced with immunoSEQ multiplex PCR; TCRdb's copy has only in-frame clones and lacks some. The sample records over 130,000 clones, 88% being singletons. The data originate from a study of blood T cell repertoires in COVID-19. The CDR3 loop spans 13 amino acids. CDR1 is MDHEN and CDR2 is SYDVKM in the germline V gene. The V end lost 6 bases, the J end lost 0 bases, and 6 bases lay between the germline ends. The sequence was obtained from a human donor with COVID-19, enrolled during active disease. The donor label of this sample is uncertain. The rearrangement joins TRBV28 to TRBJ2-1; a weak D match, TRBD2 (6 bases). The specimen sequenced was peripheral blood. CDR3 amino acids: CASREGSYNEQFF. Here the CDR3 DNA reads TGTGCCAGCAGGGAGGGCTCCTACAATGAGCAGTTCTTC.